The 24 T cell receptor beta chains below were found in one sample sequenced in a study of blood T cells in healthy people across ages. PCR was performed a second time for about 7 to 11 cycles using a sample-barcoded 5' primer and a J-beta primer mix. TCRdb re-derived calls from the 5' RACE reads in MiXCR, one entry per CDR3 protein. Counted here are 800,000 to 950,000 distinct CDR3 sequences, 36% occurring once; the ten biggest clones make up over 10%. Sequencing was performed on blood. These receptor sequences come from a man aged 18 to 30 in good health.

On this clonotype: A much larger clone sits a single nucleotide away, making a read error possible. V gene TRBV12-3 or TRBV12-4 combines with J gene TRBJ1-2; unclear D gene. This CDR3 has 12 amino acids. Trimming stripped 6 bases from V and 3 bases from J, with 8 bases between. The CDR3 region is CASRSSYYGYTF. In DNA form, the CDR3 reads TGTGCCAGCAGGTCCAGCTACTATGGCTACACCTTC.

Turning to this clonotype: The junction departs from the called germline gene at one end, perhaps through a read error. J is TRBJ2-3 and V is TRBV7-2; D gene uncertain. Germline-derived CDR1 and CDR2 are SGHTA and FQGNSA. The CDR3 consists of 13 residues. In DNA, the CDR3 is TGTGCCAGCAGCCTTACCAGCACAGAGACGCAGTATTTT. Its translation: CASSLTSTETQYF.

This clonotype occurred a few times. This chain connects TRBV6-5 to TRBJ1-1; a weak D match, TRBD1 (6 bases). This CDR3 has 14 amino acids. The germline V gene encodes CDR1 MNHEY and CDR2 SVGAGI. Trimming removed 2 bases at V and 11 bases at J, with 18 bases between. The CDR3, as DNA: TGTGCCAGCAGTTACCCTTACTCAAACAGGGACGCTTTCTTT. Translating gives CASSYPYSNRDAFF.

The rearrangement joins TRBV6-1 to TRBJ2-5; possibly TRBD2 for D (6 bases). Germline V gene lookup returns CDR1 MNHNS and CDR2 SASEGT. V was shortened by 2 bases and J by 5 bases, with 9 bases between the two germline ends. The CDR3 totals 13 residues. CDR3 DNA: TGTGCCAGCAGTGAACCTGGAGGGGAGACCCAGTACTTC. This codes for CASSEPGGETQYF.

The chain links TRBV27 to TRBJ1-1; 9 nucleotides line up with TRBD1. V shed 5 bases and J 3 bases; nucleotides not matched to a gene: 7. The CDR3 has 15 residues. CDR1 MNHEY and CDR2 SMNVEV come from the germline V gene (reference sequence). The CDR3 coding sequence is TGTGCCAGCAGTCCCGACAGGGGGGGGGACACTGAAGCTTTCTTT. Protein product: CASSPDRGGDTEAFF.

As regards this clonotype: At one end the junction does not follow the germline gene, possibly because of a read error. This chain links TRBV5-1 with TRBJ1-5, with D perhaps matching TRBD1 (5 bases). This CDR3 has 15 amino acids. In germline, CDR1 is SGHRS, CDR2 YFSETQ. CDR3 protein: CAGRAGESINQPQHF. The CDR3 nucleotides are TGCGCCGGCAGGGCTGGGGAATCGATCAATCAGCCCCAGCATTTT. Using reference TRBV5-1 and TRBJ1-5 for the parts outside the CDR3, the full variable domain is KAGVTQTPRYLIKTRGQQVTLSCSPISGHRSVSWYQQTPGQGLQFLFEYFSETQRNKGNFPGRFSGRQFSNSRSEMNVSTLELGDSALYLCAGRAGESINQPQHFGDGTRLSIL.

The CDR3 DNA is TGCGCCAGCAGCCAGGGGCTAGCTCCCTTCCAAGAGACCCAGTACTTC. It codes for CASSQGLAPFQETQYF. V is TRBV4-1 and J is TRBJ2-5; perhaps D is TRBD1 or TRBD2 (5 bases each). The CDR3 runs 16 residues. Trimming removed 3 bases at V and 1 base at J, with 15 bases between. Per germline, CDR1 MGHRA and CDR2 YSYEKL.

V usage is TRBV2 and J usage is TRBJ1-1, with 7 bases lining up with TRBD1. V shed 0 bases and J 11 bases; nucleotides not matched to a gene: 3. The CDR3 contains 12 residues. Germline V gives CDR1 SNHLY, CDR2 FYNNEI. CDR3: CASSEAGGEAFF. Written as DNA, the CDR3 is TGTGCCAGCAGTGAAGCAGGGGGCGAGGCTTTCTTT.

On this clonotype: A much larger clone differs by one base, so this may be a read error. J is TRBJ2-1 and V is TRBV7-2, with D unresolved. Germline V lookup: CDR1 SGHTA, CDR2 FQGNSA. The length of the CDR3 is 13 residues. Trimming shortened V by 3 bases and J by 10 bases, and 13 bases separated the two germline ends. The CDR3 loop reads CASSLGTFKEQFF. The DNA for the CDR3 is TGTGCCAGCAGCTTGGGCACGTTCAAGGAGCAGTTCTTC. Based on the CDR3 plus reference TRBV7-2 and TRBJ2-1, the full variable domain is GAGVSQSPSNKVTEKGKDVELRCDPISGHTALYWYRQSLGQGLEFLIYFQGNSAPDKSGLPSDRFSAERTGGSVSTLTIQRTQQEDSAVYLCASSLGTFKEQFFGPGTRLTVL.

Concerning this clonotype: This could be a read error, since a much larger clone is one nucleotide away. J is TRBJ2-3 and V is TRBV12-3 or TRBV12-4; 7 positions match TRBD1. With V trimmed by 8 bases and J by 5 bases, 10 bases remained unmatched. There are 14 residues in the CDR3. The CDR3 here is CASGSRQGLDTQYF. CDR3 nucleotides: TGTGCCAGCGGTTCTCGACAGGGTCTAGATACGCAGTATTTT.

On this clonotype: An end of the junction differs from the germline gene, which may be a read error. This CDR3 is CASSPDGTGEAKSIQYF. The CDR3 nucleotides are TGTGCCAGCAGTCCAGACGGGACAGGGGAGGCCAAAAGCATTCAGTACTTC. The chain is built from TRBV28 and TRBJ2-7; 10 nucleotides line up with TRBD1. TRBJ2-4 explains the end of the DNA better; the J call may be wrong. This CDR3 comprises 17 residues. CDR1 is MDHEN and CDR2 is SYDVKM in the germline V gene.

In its sample, this clonotype was seen a few times. The chain recombines TRBV6-2 or TRBV6-3 with TRBJ2-1; 9 nucleotides align to TRBD1. Germline V gene lookup returns CDR1 MNHEY and CDR2 SVGEGT. The trim removed 7 bases at V and 4 bases at J, leaving 8 bases unmatched. The CDR3 has 15 residues. CDR3 sequence reads: CASTSTGGGYNEQFF. As DNA, the CDR3 is TGTGCCAGCACTTCAACAGGGGGCGGATACAATGAGCAGTTCTTC.

Of note for this clonotype: No conserved phenylalanine or tryptophan is present at the end of the CDR3, so a read error is the likely explanation. This chain joins TRBV4-2 and TRBJ1-4, with 9 bases lining up with TRBD1. After removal of 0 bases from V and 8 bases from J, the junction contained 4 bases not matched to a gene. Germline CDR1 reads LGHNA; CDR2 reads YNFKEQ. The CDR3 has 15 residues. The CDR3 DNA reads TGTGCCAGCAGCCAAGATGGGACAGGGTTAGAAAAACTGTTTATT. This encodes CASSQDGTGLEKLFI.

This clonotype was seen at least ten times. This rearrangement joins TRBV12-3 or TRBV12-4 to TRBJ2-3; 9 bases fit TRBD1. The CDR3 is 14 residues long. The ends lost 5 bases at V and 5 bases at J; junction bases unmatched: 5. CDR3 sequence reads: CASSTPDRGDTQYF. The CDR3 nucleotides read TGTGCCAGCAGTACACCGGACAGGGGAGATACGCAGTATTTT.

The gene calls are TRBV12-3 or TRBV12-4 and TRBJ1-6; 7 bases are a match to TRBD1. The CDR3 loop spans 16 amino acids. The V gene end was trimmed by 2 bases and the J gene end by 3 bases; junction bases not matched to a gene: 4. Written as DNA, the CDR3 is TGTGCCAGCAGTTTACGCACAGGGGTCTATAATTCACCCCTCCACTTT. Protein: CASSLRTGVYNSPLHF.

This clonotype has a count of ten or more. CDR3 nucleotides: TGTGCCAGCAGCCTTGACAGGGGCGATCAGCCCCAGCATTTT. The encoded protein is CASSLDRGDQPQHF. This chain connects TRBV12-3 or TRBV12-4 to TRBJ1-5, with 8 nucleotides matching TRBD1. Germline trimming cut 6 bases from V and 5 bases from J; bases unmatched to any gene: 6. The CDR3 loop spans 14 amino acids.

This chain joins TRBV25-1 and TRBJ1-1, with no clear D. Germline values: CDR1 MGHDK, CDR2 SYGVNS. The CDR3 extends over 16 amino acids. V lost 0 bases and J 2 bases, leaving 13 bases between the germline ends. CDR3: CASSEYEVRANTEAFF. As DNA, the CDR3 is TGTGCCAGCAGTGAATATGAAGTCCGGGCTAACACTGAAGCTTTCTTT.

This sequence joins TRBV12-3 or TRBV12-4 and TRBJ2-1; D is undetermined. The CDR3 has 16 residues. Between the trimmed V and J ends, which lost 2 bases and 6 bases, there was a span of 17 bases. The CDR3: CASSLYVNTVGNEQFF. In DNA, the CDR3 is TGTGCCAGCAGTTTATACGTAAACACCGTCGGCAATGAGCAGTTCTTC.

CDR3: CASSLGAGYMNTEAFF. CDR3 DNA: TGTGCCAGCAGCCTCGGCGCAGGATACATGAACACTGAAGCTTTCTTT. This chain connects TRBV7-9 to TRBJ1-1; D uncertain. V was shortened by 5 bases and J by 0 bases, with 16 bases between the two germline ends. Per the germline V gene, CDR1 is SEHNR and CDR2 is FQNEAQ (reference sequence). The CDR3 runs 16 residues.

This clonotype was recorded once. This rearrangement joins TRBV20-1 to TRBJ2-3, with D perhaps given as TRBD1 or TRBD2 (6 bases each). Germline assignment: CDR1 DFQATT and CDR2 SNEGSKA (reference sequence). V lost 3 bases and J 0 bases, leaving 19 bases between the germline ends. The CDR3 spans 17 residues. CDR3 sequence (DNA): TGCAGTGCTAGCTTCCTTGCGGGGACAACTAGCACAGATACGCAGTATTTT. Residues: CSASFLAGTTSTDTQYF.

The chain joins TRBV10-3 to TRBJ2-7; 8 bases match TRBD1. V shed 11 bases and J 1 base; nucleotides not matched to a gene: 10. Germline lookup yields CDR1 ENHRY and CDR2 SYGVKD. CDR3 length: 14 residues. CDR3 in amino acids: CASRGTGQSYEQYF. The DNA of the CDR3 is TGTGCCTCCAGGGGGACAGGACAGTCCTACGAGCAGTACTTC.

With respect to this clonotype: Germline and junction disagree at one end, which may indicate a read error. CDR3 residues: CASSLKGQGPGELFF. CDR3 nucleotides: TGTGCTAGCAGTTTAAAGGGACAGGGGCCCGGGGAGCTGTTTTTT. This chain links TRBV12-3 or TRBV12-4 with TRBJ2-2, with 10 bases matching TRBD1. This CDR3 is 15 amino acids long.

This clonotype was picked up a small number of times. The chain links TRBV20-1 to TRBJ2-3; the match to TRBD2 covers 13 bases. CDR1 and CDR2 (germline): DFQATT, SNEGSKA (reference sequence). Unmatched junction bases numbered 10, after V lost 0 bases and J lost 4 bases. This CDR3 spans 18 amino acids. The CDR3: CSARDLGTSGGAADTQYF. CDR3 sequence (DNA): TGCAGTGCTAGAGATCTGGGAACTAGCGGGGGGGCCGCAGATACGCAGTATTTT.

This clonotype was seen only a few times. V and J are TRBV20-1 and TRBJ1-2, with 11 bases that match TRBD1. Germline trimming cut 3 bases from V and 4 bases from J; bases unmatched to any gene: 7. This CDR3 has 15 amino acids. Germline CDR1 and CDR2: DFQATT and SNEGSKA (reference sequence). CDR3 residues: CSASGDRGSGYGYTF. CDR3 nucleotide sequence: TGCAGTGCTAGTGGGGACAGGGGGAGTGGCTATGGCTACACCTTC.